At least ten counts were recorded for the clone carrying this T cell receptor beta chain. This sample is part of a study of T cells in Graves' hyperthyroidism and ophthalmopathy. It was RNA transcripts that yielded the amplified TCR beta CDR3 regions. The HTBI primer set drove a first-round RT-PCR of the TCR CDR3. TCRdb reprocessed the multiplex PCR reads with MiXCR, giving one entry per CDR3 protein. The profile shows some 570,000 distinct CDR3 sequences, more than 13% of them singletons. V gave up 2 bases and J gave up 2 bases, with 13 bases separating them. Germline CDR1 SGHRS, CDR2 YFSETQ. The CDR3 has 15 residues.

The clonotype originates from a woman younger than 35 with Graves' ophthalmopathy. Sample: blood. The V gene is TRBV5-1, the J gene TRBJ1-2; TRBD1 might be the D (5 bases). The chain's CDR3 is CASSLDRLTNYGYTF. The CDR3 nucleotides are TGCGCCAGCAGCTTAGACAGACTAACGAACTATGGCTACACCTTC.